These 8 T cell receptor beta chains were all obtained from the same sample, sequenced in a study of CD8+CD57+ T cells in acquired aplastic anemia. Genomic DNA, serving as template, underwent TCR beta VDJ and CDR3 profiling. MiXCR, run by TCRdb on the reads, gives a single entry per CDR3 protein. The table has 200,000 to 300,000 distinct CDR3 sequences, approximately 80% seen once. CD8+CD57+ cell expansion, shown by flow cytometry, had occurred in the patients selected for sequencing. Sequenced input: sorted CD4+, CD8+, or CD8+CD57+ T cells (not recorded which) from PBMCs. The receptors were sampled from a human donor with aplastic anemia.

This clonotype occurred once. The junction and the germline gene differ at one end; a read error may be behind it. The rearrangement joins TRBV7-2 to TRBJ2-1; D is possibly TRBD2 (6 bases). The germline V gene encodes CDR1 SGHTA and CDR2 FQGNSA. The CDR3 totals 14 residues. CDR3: CASSLDNGSGDQQF. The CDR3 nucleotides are TGTGCCAGCAGCTTGGATAACGGGAGCGGAGATCAGCAGTTC.

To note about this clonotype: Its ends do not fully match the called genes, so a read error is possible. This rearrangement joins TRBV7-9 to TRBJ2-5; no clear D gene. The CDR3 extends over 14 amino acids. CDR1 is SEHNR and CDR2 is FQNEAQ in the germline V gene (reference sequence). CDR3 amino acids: CASSIGSVQATQNF. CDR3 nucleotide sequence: TGTGCCAGCAGCATAGGCAGCGTGCAAGCGACCCAGAACTTC. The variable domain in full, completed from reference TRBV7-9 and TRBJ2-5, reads DTGVSQNPRHKITKRGQNVTFRCDPISEHNRLYWYRQTLGQGPEFLTYFQNEAQLEKSRLLSDRFSAERPKGSFSTLEIQRTEQGDSAMYLCASSIGSVQATQNFGPGTRLLVL.

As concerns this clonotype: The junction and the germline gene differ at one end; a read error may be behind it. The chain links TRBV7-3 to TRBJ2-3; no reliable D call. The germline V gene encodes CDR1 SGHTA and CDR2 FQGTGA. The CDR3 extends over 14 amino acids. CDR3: CASSQALAGGTQFF. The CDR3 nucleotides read TGCGCCAGCAGCCAAGCGCTTGCAGGTGGCACGCAGTTTTTT.

The CDR3 nucleotides are TGTGCCAGCAGCTTAGAAGGGGACCCGAAGGATGGCTATTTT. It codes for CASSLEGDPKDGYF. The chain links TRBV9 to TRBJ2-3; D is tentatively TRBD1 or TRBD2 (5 bases each). This CDR3 spans 14 amino acids. V lost 4 bases, J lost 15 bases, and 24 bases lay in between. CDR1 is SGDLS, CDR2 YYNGEE, per germline.

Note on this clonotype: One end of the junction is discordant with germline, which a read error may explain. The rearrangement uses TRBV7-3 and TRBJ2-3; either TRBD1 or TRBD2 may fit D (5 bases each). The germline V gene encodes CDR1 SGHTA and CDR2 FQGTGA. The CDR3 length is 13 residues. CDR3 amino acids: CASGDGRRGPQTF. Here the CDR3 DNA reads TGTGCCAGCGGGGACGGGCGCAGAGGTCCGCAGACTTTT.

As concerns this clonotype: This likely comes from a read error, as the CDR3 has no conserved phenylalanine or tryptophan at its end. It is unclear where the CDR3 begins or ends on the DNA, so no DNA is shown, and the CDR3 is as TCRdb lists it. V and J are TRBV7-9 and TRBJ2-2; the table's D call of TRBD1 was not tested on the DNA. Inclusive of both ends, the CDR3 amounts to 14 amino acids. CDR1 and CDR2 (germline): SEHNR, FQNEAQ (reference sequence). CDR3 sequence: CASSFDRGGGEDEL.

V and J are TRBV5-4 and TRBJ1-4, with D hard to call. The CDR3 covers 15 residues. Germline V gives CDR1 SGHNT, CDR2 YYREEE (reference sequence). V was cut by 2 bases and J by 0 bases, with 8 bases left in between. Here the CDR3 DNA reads TGTGCCAGCAGCTTTACTAGCACAACTAATGAAAAACTGTTTTTT. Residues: CASSFTSTTNEKLFF.

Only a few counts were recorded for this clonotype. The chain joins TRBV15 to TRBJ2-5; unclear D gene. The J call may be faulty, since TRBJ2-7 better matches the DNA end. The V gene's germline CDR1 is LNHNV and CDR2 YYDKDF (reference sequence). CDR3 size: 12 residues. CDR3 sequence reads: CATSRDLYEQYF. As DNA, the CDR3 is TGTGCCACCAGCAGAGATTTGTACGAGCAGTACTTC.